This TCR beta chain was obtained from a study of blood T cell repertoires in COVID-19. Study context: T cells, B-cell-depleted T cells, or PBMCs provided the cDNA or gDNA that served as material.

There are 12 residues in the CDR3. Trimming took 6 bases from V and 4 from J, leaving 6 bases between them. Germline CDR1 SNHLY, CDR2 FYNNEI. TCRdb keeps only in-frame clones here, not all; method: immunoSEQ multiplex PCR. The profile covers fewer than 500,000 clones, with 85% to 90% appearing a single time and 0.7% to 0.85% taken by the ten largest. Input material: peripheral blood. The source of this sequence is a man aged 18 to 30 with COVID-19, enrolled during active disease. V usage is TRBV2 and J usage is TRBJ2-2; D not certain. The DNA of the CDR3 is TGTGCCAGCAGAATCCTCACCGGGGAGCTGTTTTTT. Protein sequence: CASRILTGELFF.